These T cell receptor beta chains were read from a single sample in a study of OX40 agonist ivuxolimab in advanced cancers. The assay was immunoSEQ multiplex PCR, and TCRdb's table has in-frame clones only and misses some. The data show about 70,000 clones, approximately 85% seen once. The specimen comprised CD4+ or CD8+ T cells sorted from blood, sampled in a trial of the OX40 agonist ivuxolimab. The receptors shown here come from an adult with an advanced solid tumor such as melanoma, head and neck, liver or kidney cancer. Each CDR3 is given with its conserved first and last residue. D genes are given only for firm matches. Some rows have no size entry. The others give once, few or many, or a class for an expanded clone.

TRBV5-6	-	TRBJ1-3	TRBD1	CASSSQGASGNTIYF	TGTGCCAGCAGCTCGCAGGGGGCGTCTGGAAACACCATATATTTT
TRBV5-1	-	TRBJ1-5	TRBD1	CASSLGDRQNQPQHF	TGCGCCAGCAGCTTGGGGGACAGGCAGAATCAGCCCCAGCATTTT
TRBV9	once	TRBJ2-3	TRBD1	CASSVPRGQGTDTQYF	TGTGCCAGCAGCGTCCCACGGGGACAGGGGACAGATACGCAGTATTTT
TRBV6-1	-	TRBJ2-7	TRBD1	CAIPTGYYEQYF	TGTGCCATTCCGACAGGGTACTACGAGCAGTACTTC
TRBV10-1	-	TRBJ2-1	TRBD1	CASSGFQGDPNGNEQFF	TGCGCCAGCAGTGGGTTCCAGGGGGACCCGAACGGCAATGAGCAGTTCTTC
TRBV6-5	-	TRBJ1-5	-	CASSSISRNQPQHF	TGTGCCAGCAGTTCAATTTCACGGAATCAGCCCCAGCATTTT
TRBV11-2	-	TRBJ1-1	-	CASSLRQWGSEAFF	TGTGCCAGCAGCCTTAGACAGTGGGGGTCTGAAGCTTTCTTT
TRBV5-5	-	TRBJ1-1	-	CASSLLWQMNTEAFF	TGTGCCAGCAGCTTATTGTGGCAGATGAACACTGAAGCTTTCTTT
TRBV6-6	-	TRBJ1-1	-	CASRSEGQAFF	TGTGCCAGCAGATCAGAGGGTCAAGCTTTCTTT
TRBV11-2	-	TRBJ2-6	-	CASSLAGHRSGANVLTF	TGTGCCAGCAGCTTAGCGGGACACCGCTCTGGGGCCAACGTCCTGACTTTC
TRBV27	once	TRBJ2-1	-	CASSPSGAYEQFF	TGTGCCAGCAGTCCCTCTGGAGCTTATGAGCAGTTCTTC
TRBV7-9	few	TRBJ1-4	-	CASSLYVVATNEKLFF	TGTGCCAGCAGCTTATATGTGGTTGCAACTAATGAAAAACTGTTTTTT
TRBV2	-	TRBJ1-4	TRBD1	CASSYQGDVNEKLFF	TGTGCCAGCAGTTATCAGGGGGACGTTAATGAAAAACTGTTTTTT
TRBV7-9	few	TRBJ1-2	-	CASSPSTVYLNYGYTF	TGTGCCAGCAGCCCATCGACAGTCTATCTTAACTATGGCTACACCTTC
TRBV10-2	-	TRBJ1-6	TRBD1	CASNLDRGEFGNSPLHF	TGCGCCAGCAACCTGGACAGGGGGGAATTTGGGAATTCACCCCTCCACTTT
TRBV10-3	-	TRBJ2-7	TRBD1	CAIRNPGQGSSYEQYF	TGTGCCATCAGGAACCCGGGACAGGGAAGCTCCTACGAGCAGTACTTC
TRBV5-4	-	TRBJ1-1	TRBD1	CASSLEMGTVNTEAFF	TGTGCCAGCAGCTTGGAAATGGGGACAGTGAACACTGAAGCTTTCTTT
TRBV10-1	few	TRBJ1-1	-	CASSDEKNTEAFF	TGCGCCAGCAGTGATGAGAAGAACACTGAAGCTTTCTTT
TRBV7-9	-	TRBJ2-7	TRBD1	CASSPGQGNYEQYF	TGTGCCAGCAGCCCTGGACAGGGAAACTACGAGCAGTACTTC
TRBV2	-	TRBJ2-3	-	CASRRGTMGTDTQYF	TGTGCCAGCAGGCGCGGAACTATGGGCACAGATACGCAGTATTTT
TRBV5-1	-	TRBJ2-3	-	CASSLPGADTQYF	TGCGCCAGCAGTTTGCCAGGGGCAGATACGCAGTATTTT
TRBV6-5	-	TRBJ2-3	-	CASREGGVGDTQYF	TGTGCCAGCAGGGAGGGGGGTGTAGGAGATACGCAGTATTTT
TRBV19	-	TRBJ1-2	-	CASSIPGPAGYTF	TGTGCCAGTAGTATACCGGGGCCCGCCGGCTACACCTTC
TRBV7-2	few	TRBJ1-6	-	CASSPRGDSPLHF	TGTGCCAGCAGCCCACGGGGGGATTCACCCCTCCACTTT
TRBV9	-	TRBJ2-2	-	CASSVSSQTITGELFF	TGTGCCAGCAGCGTATCAAGCCAGACTATCACCGGGGAGCTGTTTTTT
TRBV18	-	TRBJ1-6	-	CASSPATFSSSYNSPLHF	TGTGCCAGCTCACCCGCGACATTCAGCAGCTCCTATAATTCACCCCTCCACTTT
TRBV12-5	-	TRBJ2-1	TRBD1	CASGLTGGGLVGNEQFF	TGTGCTAGTGGTTTGACAGGGGGCGGTCTGGTGGGCAATGAGCAGTTCTTC
TRBV28	-	TRBJ2-7	-	CASTPQRTGYEQYF	TGTGCCAGCACCCCCCAGCGCACAGGCTACGAGCAGTACTTC
TRBV7-7	few	TRBJ2-2	-	CASSQTGWGTGELFF	TGTGCCAGCAGCCAAACAGGGTGGGGGACCGGGGAGCTGTTTTTT
TRBV7-8	-	TRBJ2-3	TRBD2	CASSNLAGGSDTQYF	TGTGCCAGCAGCAACCTAGCGGGAGGTTCAGATACGCAGTATTTT
TRBV7-6	-	TRBJ2-2	TRBD1	CASSTGQANTGELFF	TGTGCCAGCAGCACGGGACAGGCGAACACCGGGGAGCTGTTTTTT
TRBV5-1	-	TRBJ2-3	TRBD2	CASSLSSLAGVDTQYF	TGCGCCAGCAGCTTGAGCAGCCTAGCGGGGGTGGATACGCAGTATTTT
TRBV5-8	-	TRBJ2-3	TRBD1	CASSLGTGRDTQYF	TGTGCCAGCAGCTTGGGGACAGGGAGGGATACGCAGTATTTT
TRBV29-1	-	TRBJ2-3	-	CSVSRGEVVDTQYF	TGCAGCGTTAGCAGGGGGGAGGTGGTAGATACGCAGTATTTT
TRBV28	-	TRBJ2-7	-	CASRSGTTYEQYF	TGTGCCAGCAGGTCCGGGACCACCTACGAGCAGTACTTC
TRBV5-4	-	TRBJ2-5	TRBD1	CASSYGDRGGKETQYF	TGTGCCAGCAGTTACGGGGACAGGGGCGGGAAAGAGACCCAGTACTTC
TRBV2	-	TRBJ1-1	-	CASSANGNTEAFF	TGTGCCAGCAGTGCAAACGGGAACACTGAAGCTTTCTTT
TRBV7-2	-	TRBJ1-2	TRBD1	CASSYRDRGPYGYTF	TGTGCCAGCAGCTACCGGGACAGGGGACCCTATGGCTACACCTTC
TRBV19	-	TRBJ2-7	-	CASSVTGGSAGVFAYEQYF	TGTGCCAGTAGTGTAACAGGGGGTTCAGCGGGAGTATTTGCCTACGAGCAGTACTTC
TRBV19	-	TRBJ2-1	TRBD2	CASSIIAGGPGEQFF	TGTGCCAGTAGCATAATAGCGGGAGGGCCGGGGGAGCAGTTCTTC